These T cell receptor beta chains were read from a single sample in a study of OX40 agonist ivuxolimab in advanced cancers. Produced via immunoSEQ multiplex PCR; TCRdb's table is partial and in-frame only. The repertoire holds some 45,000 clones, with around 85% as singletons. This specimen was CD4+ or CD8+ T cells sorted from blood, taken in a trial of the OX40 agonist ivuxolimab. These receptors all come from an adult with an advanced solid tumor such as melanoma, head and neck, liver or kidney cancer. CDR3s leave out the opening cysteine and the closing phenylalanine or tryptophan. Not all rows give a size; the values are once, few, many and, for expanded clones, a class.

j_gene,v_gene,abundance,CDR3aa
TRBJ1-5,TRBV15,.,ATSRNTNQPQH
TRBJ1-1,TRBV28,.,ASSFLQGEAF
TRBJ2-1,TRBV2,.,ASNRGSYNEQF
TRBJ2-7,TRBV9,.,ASSVDPQGAFNEQY
TRBJ1-6,TRBV19,.,ASSIGVLSSPLH
TRBJ2-2,TRBV5-1,.,ASSLAGRPGELF
TRBJ1-1,TRBV5-6,once,ASSQWTANTEAF
TRBJ1-2,TRBV6-1,.,ASSAGTTAEELYT
TRBJ2-3,TRBV29-1,.,SVVARSTDTQY
TRBJ2-3,TRBV14,few,ASSFGQPADTQY
TRBJ1-5,TRBV5-6,.,ASSLGPDGEVWPQH
TRBJ2-1,TRBV9,once,ASSVGGSGSWNEQF
TRBJ2-1,TRBV11-1,.,ASSLRTESYNEQF
TRBJ1-5,TRBV29-1,.,SVVETDSNQPQH
TRBJ1-3,TRBV19,.,ASSPGDRISGNTIY
TRBJ1-6,TRBV7-2,once,ASSSPGSYNSPLH
TRBJ1-5,TRBV5-1,.,ASSSNGLLGQPQH
TRBJ1-5,TRBV2,.,ASKRRPYSNQPQH
TRBJ1-3,TRBV7-2,.,ASSSSSQGFSGNTIY
TRBJ2-7,TRBV28,.,ASRTPGQPIYEQY
TRBJ1-4,TRBV27,.,ASSFLATNEKLF
TRBJ1-1,TRBV5-1,.,ASSPIRDTEAF
TRBJ2-7,TRBV2,medium-sized,ASRLDPHSYEQY
TRBJ2-1,TRBV6-4,.,ASKAAGFFNEQF
TRBJ1-2,TRBV7-9,.,ASSSLGYGYT
TRBJ2-2,TRBV4-1,.,ASSQAEGANTGELF
TRBJ1-3,TRBV7-8,.,ASSLVVSSSDRIGNTIY
TRBJ2-7,TRBV5-1,.,ASSFRRGGDEQY
TRBJ2-3,TRBV19,.,ASGKSSDTQY
.,TRBV15,.,ATSRGSGQSYEQY
TRBJ2-7,TRBV6-1,.,ASSDPRGYEQY
.,TRBV7-2,.,ASSRVTYEQY